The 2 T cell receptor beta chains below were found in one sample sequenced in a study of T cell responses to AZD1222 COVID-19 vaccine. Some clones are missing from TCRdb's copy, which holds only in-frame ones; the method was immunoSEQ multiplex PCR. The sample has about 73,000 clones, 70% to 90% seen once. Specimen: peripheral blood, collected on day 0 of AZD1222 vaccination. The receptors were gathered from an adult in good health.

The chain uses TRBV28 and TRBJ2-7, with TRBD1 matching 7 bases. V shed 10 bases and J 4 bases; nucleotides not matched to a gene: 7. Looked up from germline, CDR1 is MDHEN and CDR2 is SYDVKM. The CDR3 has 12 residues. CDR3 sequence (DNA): TGTGCCACCTACAGGGGTGGGTACGAGCAGTACTTC. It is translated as CATYRGGYEQYF. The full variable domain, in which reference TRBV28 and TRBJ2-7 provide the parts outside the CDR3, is DVKVTQSSRYLVKRTGEKVFLECVQDMDHENMFWYRQDPGLGLRLIYFSYDVKMKEKGDIPEGYSVSREKKERFSLILESASTNQTSMYLCATYRGGYEQYFGPGTRLTVT.

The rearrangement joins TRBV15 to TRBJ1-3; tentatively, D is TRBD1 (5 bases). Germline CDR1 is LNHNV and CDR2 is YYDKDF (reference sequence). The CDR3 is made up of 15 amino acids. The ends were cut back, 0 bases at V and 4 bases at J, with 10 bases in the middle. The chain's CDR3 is CATSRDKGRGNTIYF. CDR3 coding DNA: TGTGCCACCAGCAGAGATAAGGGGAGGGGAAACACCATATATTTT.